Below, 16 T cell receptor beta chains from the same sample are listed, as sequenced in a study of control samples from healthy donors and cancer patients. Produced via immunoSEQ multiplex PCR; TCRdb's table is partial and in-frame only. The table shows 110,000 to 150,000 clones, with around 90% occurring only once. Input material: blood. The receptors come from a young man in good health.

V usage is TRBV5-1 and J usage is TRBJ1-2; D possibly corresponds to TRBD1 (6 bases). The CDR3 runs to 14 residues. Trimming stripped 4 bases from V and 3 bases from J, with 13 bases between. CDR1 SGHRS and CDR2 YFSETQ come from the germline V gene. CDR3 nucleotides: TGCGCCAGCAGCCCGGGGCCAGGGGACTATGGCTACACCTTC. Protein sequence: CASSPGPGDYGYTF.

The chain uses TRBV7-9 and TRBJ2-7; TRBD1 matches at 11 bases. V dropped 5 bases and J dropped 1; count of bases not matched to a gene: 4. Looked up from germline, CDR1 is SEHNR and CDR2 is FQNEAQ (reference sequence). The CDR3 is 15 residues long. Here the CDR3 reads CASSHRDRGSYEQYF. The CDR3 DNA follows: TGTGCCAGCAGCCACCGGGACAGGGGGTCCTACGAGCAGTACTTC.

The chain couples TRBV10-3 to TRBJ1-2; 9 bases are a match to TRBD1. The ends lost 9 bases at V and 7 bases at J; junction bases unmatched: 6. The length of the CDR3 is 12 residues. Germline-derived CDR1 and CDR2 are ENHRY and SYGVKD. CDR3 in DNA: TGTGCCATAGAACAGGGGGCGGGTGGCTACACCTTC. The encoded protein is CAIEQGAGGYTF.

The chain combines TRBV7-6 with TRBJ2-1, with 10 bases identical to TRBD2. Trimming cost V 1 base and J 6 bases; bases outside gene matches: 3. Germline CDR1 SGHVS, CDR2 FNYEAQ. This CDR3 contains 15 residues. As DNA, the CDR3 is TGTGCCAGCAGCTTAGAGCGGGGGGGAGGCAATGAGCAGTTCTTC. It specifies CASSLERGGGNEQFF.

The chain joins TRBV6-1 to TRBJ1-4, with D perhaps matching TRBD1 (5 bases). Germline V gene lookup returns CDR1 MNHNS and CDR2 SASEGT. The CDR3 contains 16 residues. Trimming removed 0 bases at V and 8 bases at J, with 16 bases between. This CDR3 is CASSEAPGGIREKLFF. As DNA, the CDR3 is TGTGCCAGCAGTGAAGCGCCGGGGGGGATAAGGGAAAAACTGTTTTTT.

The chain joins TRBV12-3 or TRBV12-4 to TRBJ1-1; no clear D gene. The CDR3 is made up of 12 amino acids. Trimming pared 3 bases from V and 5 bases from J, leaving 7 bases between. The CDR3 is CASSFRITEAFF. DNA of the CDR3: TGTGCCAGCAGTTTTAGGATAACTGAAGCTTTCTTT.

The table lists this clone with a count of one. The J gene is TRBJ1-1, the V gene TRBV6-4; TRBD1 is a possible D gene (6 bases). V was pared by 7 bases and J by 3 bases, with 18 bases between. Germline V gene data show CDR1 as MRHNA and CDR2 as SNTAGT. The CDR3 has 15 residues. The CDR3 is CASIRMGHSHTEAFF. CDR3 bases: TGTGCCAGCATTAGAATGGGACATTCACACACTGAAGCTTTCTTT.

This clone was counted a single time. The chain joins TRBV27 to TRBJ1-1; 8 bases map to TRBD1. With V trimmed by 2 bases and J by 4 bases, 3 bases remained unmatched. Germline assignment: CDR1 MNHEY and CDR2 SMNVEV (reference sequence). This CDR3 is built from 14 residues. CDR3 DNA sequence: TGTGCCAGCAGTTTAAACAGGGGGGCCACTGAAGCTTTCTTT. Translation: CASSLNRGATEAFF.

The CDR3 sequence: CASSLALAYGYTF. The CDR3 DNA is TGTGCCAGCAGCTTAGCGCTGGCGTATGGCTACACCTTC. The gene calls are TRBV7-2 and TRBJ1-2; no firm D call. V lost 0 bases and J lost 5, with 7 bases in between. Germline V gene lookup returns CDR1 SGHTA and CDR2 FQGNSA. The CDR3 loop spans 13 amino acids.

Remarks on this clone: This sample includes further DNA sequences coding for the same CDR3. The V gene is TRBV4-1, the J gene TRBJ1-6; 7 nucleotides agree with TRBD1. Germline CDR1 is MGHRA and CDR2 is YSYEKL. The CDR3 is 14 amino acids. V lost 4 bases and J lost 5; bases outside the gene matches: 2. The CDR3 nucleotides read TGCGCCAGCAGCCCGGGACAGAATAATTCACCCCTCCACTTT. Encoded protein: CASSPGQNNSPLHF.

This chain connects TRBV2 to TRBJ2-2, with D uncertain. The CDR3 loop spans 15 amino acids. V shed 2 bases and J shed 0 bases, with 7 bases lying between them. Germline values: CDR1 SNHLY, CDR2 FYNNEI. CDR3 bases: TGTGCCAGCAGTGAAACCGCCGCGAACACCGGGGAGCTGTTTTTT. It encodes CASSETAANTGELFF.

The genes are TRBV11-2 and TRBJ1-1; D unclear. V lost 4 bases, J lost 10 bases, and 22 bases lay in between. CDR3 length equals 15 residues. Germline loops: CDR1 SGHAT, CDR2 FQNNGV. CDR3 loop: CASSSPGSHRLVAFF. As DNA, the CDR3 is TGTGCCAGCAGCTCCCCGGGCTCCCATCGACTTGTAGCTTTCTTT.

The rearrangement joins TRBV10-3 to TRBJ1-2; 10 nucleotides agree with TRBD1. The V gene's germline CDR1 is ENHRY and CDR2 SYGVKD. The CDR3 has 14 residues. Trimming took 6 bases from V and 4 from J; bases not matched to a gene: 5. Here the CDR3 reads CAISGQGGGYGYTF. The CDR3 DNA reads TGTGCCATCAGCGGACAGGGGGGCGGCTATGGCTACACCTTC.

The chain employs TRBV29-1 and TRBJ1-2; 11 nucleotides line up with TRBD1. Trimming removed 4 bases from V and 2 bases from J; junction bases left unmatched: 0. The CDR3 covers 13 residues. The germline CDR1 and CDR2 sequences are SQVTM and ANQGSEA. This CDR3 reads CSVGDRGNYGYTF. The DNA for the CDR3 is TGCAGCGTTGGGGACAGGGGGAACTATGGCTACACCTTC.

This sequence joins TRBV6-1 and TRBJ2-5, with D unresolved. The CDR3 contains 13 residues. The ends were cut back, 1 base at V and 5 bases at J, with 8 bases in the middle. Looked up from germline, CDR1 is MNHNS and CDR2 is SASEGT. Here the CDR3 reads CASSEVALETQYF. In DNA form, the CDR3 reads TGTGCCAGCAGTGAAGTAGCCCTCGAGACCCAGTACTTC.

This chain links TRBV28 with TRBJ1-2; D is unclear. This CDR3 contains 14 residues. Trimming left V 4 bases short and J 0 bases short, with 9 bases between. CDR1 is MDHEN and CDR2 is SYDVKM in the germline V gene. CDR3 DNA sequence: TGTGCCAGCAGTTCCCTCGGGGCTAACTATGGCTACACCTTC. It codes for CASSSLGANYGYTF.